The rows below give T cell receptor beta chains drawn from one sample of a study of shared clonotypes between healthy human individuals. Libraries were prepared by immunoSEQ multiplex PCR; TCRdb keeps only in-frame clonotypes and omits some of them. The table has about 2.4 million clones, 80% to 95% seen once. Material: naive CD4+ T cells from PBMCs. Receptors originate from a man in his late teens or twenties in good health. Some clones in this sample may be carry-over from other donors' samples. Both conserved end residues are part of each CDR3. Each record gives: clone size, D gene, V gene, J gene, CDR3 length, CDR3 DNA, CDR3 protein. The D gene is left open where the match is weak. Only some rows state a clone size, as once, few, many or a class for expanded clones.

>NA|TRBD1|TRBV28|TRBJ1-1|14
TGTGCCAGCAGTCTCACAGGGGGCGAGACTGAAGCTTTCTTT
CASSLTGGETEAFF
>NA|TRBD2|TRBV30|TRBJ2-3|14
TGTGCCTGGGGGGCGGGAGCTGGTAAAGATACGCAGTATTTT
CAWGAGAGKDTQYF
>NA|NA|TRBV5-4|TRBJ2-3|15
TGTGCCAGCAGCTTGGCCGGCGGCTCCACAGATACGCAGTATTTT
CASSLAGGSTDTQYF
>NA|NA|TRBV30|TRBJ2-1|12
TGTGCCTGGACGGAGGGCTGGGGTGAGCAGTTCTTC
CAWTEGWGEQFF
>once|TRBD2|TRBV9|TRBJ2-2|18
TGTGCCAGCAGCTATTCTTCCTCCGGGACTAGCGGGGGCGGGGAGCTGTTTTTT
CASSYSSSGTSGGGELFF
>NA|TRBD2|TRBV16|TRBJ2-7|15
TGTGCCAGCAGCCCGACTAGCGGAAGCTCCTACGAGCAGTACTTC
CASSPTSGSSYEQYF
>once|NA|TRBV7-2|TRBJ2-7|14
TGTGCCAGCAGCTCAATTTCGGGCTCCTACGAGCAGTACTTC
CASSSISGSYEQYF
>NA|TRBD1|TRBV28|TRBJ1-1|12
TGTGCCACGGGACAGGGCCTGACTGAAGCTTTCTTT
CATGQGLTEAFF
>NA|NA|TRBV28|TRBJ2-3|13
TGTGCCAGCAGTTTACAGAAAACAGATACGCAGTATTTT
CASSLQKTDTQYF
>NA|NA|TRBV18|TRBJ1-1|13
TGTGCCAGCTCCCCGGACAGCCCGGGTGAAGCTTTCTTT
CASSPDSPGEAFF
>NA|NA|TRBV5-1|TRBJ2-1|13
TGCGCCAGCAGCTTGACAGTGGCCTTAGAGCAGTTCTTC
CASSLTVALEQFF
>once|NA|TRBV9|TRBJ1-1|23
TGTGCCAGCAGCCCCGGACGCCGAATCTACGGCTGGTCGGAGAGTTATCGGCTCACTGAAGCTTTCTTT
CASSPGRRIYGWSESYRLTEAFF
>NA|TRBD2|TRBV5-6|TRBJ2-5|18
TGTGCCAGCAGCTTGGCAGGGACTAGCGGGAGGGAGCAAGAGACCCAGTACTTC
CASSLAGTSGREQETQYF
>NA|TRBD1|TRBV7-2|TRBJ2-7|14
TGTGCCAGCAGCAAAGGACAGGGGAGGTACGAGCAGTACTTC
CASSKGQGRYEQYF
>NA|NA|TRBV5-1|TRBJ1-1|14
TGCGCCAGCAGCTCAACTTCGATGAACACTGAAGCTTTCTTT
CASSSTSMNTEAFF
>NA|NA|TRBV10-3|TRBJ2-7|15
TGTGCCATCAGTGCCCCGCAGTTAAACTCCTACGAGCAGTACTTC
CAISAPQLNSYEQYF
>NA|NA|TRBV30|TRBJ1-6|13
TGTGCCTGGAGTCGCGGGGAAAATTCACCCCTCCACTTT
CAWSRGENSPLHF
>NA|NA|TRBV28|TRBJ2-1|13
TGTGCCAGCAGTTTCGAAGGGTACAATGAGCAGTTCTTC
CASSFEGYNEQFF
>NA|TRBD1|TRBV7-8|TRBJ1-2|15
TGTGCCAGCAGCCAAGGACAGGGGGCTAACTATGGCTACACCTTC
CASSQGQGANYGYTF
>NA|NA|TRBV19|TRBJ1-2|13
TGTGCCAGTAGTATCCAGGGGACCTATGGCTACACCTTC
CASSIQGTYGYTF
>NA|TRBD1|TRBV25-1|TRBJ2-5|16
TGTGCCAGCAGTGTCCGGGACAGGGTTCGAAGAGAGACCCAGTACTTC
CASSVRDRVRRETQYF
>once|NA|TRBV29-1|TRBJ2-7|11
TGCAGCGTTGGTTCCCTGTACGAGCAGTACTTC
CSVGSLYEQYF
>NA|TRBD1|TRBV19|TRBJ1-2|15
TGTGCCAGTAATCAACCGGGACAGAGATACTATGGCTACACCTTC
CASNQPGQRYYGYTF
>NA|NA|TRBV5-1|TRBJ2-7|15
TGCGCCAGCAGCTTGGAGGGACGACTCTCCTACGAGCAGTACTTC
CASSLEGRLSYEQYF
>NA|TRBD2|TRBV19|TRBJ2-3|17
TGTGCCAGTAGTATGGGTCTGCTAGCGGGAACCACAGATACGCAGTATTTT
CASSMGLLAGTTDTQYF
>once|NA|TRBV5-1|TRBJ2-3|13
TGCGCCAGCAGCTTGGGAGACACAGATACGCAGTATTTT
CASSLGDTDTQYF
>NA|NA|TRBV6-5|TRBJ2-6|16
TGTGCCAGCAGTTCCCGCAGGACCTCTGGGGCCAACGTCCTGACTTTC
CASSSRRTSGANVLTF
>NA|TRBD1|TRBV28|TRBJ2-7|15
TGTGCCAGCAGTTCTCCGGGACAGGGGGCTGGCGAGCAGTACTTC
CASSSPGQGAGEQYF
>once|NA|TRBV27|TRBJ2-7|14
TGTGCCTCGCATCGAGCTAGCGCCACCTACGAGCAGTACTTC
CASHRASATYEQYF
>NA|NA|TRBV6-1|TRBJ1-1|16
TGTGCCATCAGTGAGCCCGGGACGGAAGCGAACACTGAAGCTTTCTTT
CAISEPGTEANTEAFF
>once|NA|TRBV27|TRBJ2-1|12
TGTGCCAGCAGTTTACTCGGAAAGGCATGGTTCTTC
CASSLLGKAWFF
>NA|NA|TRBV6-1|TRBJ2-7|16
TGTGCCAGCAGTGCCCCATCCTTTCGGTCCTCCTACGAGCAGTACTTC
CASSAPSFRSSYEQYF
>NA|NA|TRBV5-1|TRBJ2-7|13
TGCGCCAGCAGCTCGGAAGGGGGGCGCGAGCAGTACTTC
CASSSEGGREQYF
>NA|NA|TRBV15|TRBJ2-1|15
TGTGCCACCAGCAGAGATCGGCTAGCGAACAATGAGCAGTTCTTC
CATSRDRLANNEQFF
>NA|TRBD1|TRBV7-3|TRBJ2-2|15
TGTGCCAGCAGCTTAGGTGGACAGGGGTTCGGGGAGCTGTTTTTT
CASSLGGQGFGELFF
>NA|NA|TRBV5-6|TRBJ1-2|15
TGTGCCAGCAGCCCAATTTTTGCGGACATCTATGGCTACACCTTC
CASSPIFADIYGYTF
>NA|NA|TRBV28|TRBJ2-2|15
TGTGCCAGCAGCCTGCAGGGGGGTGGTACCGGGGAGCTGTTTTTT
CASSLQGGGTGELFF
>NA|NA|TRBV9|TRBJ2-5|16
TGTGCCAGCAGCGTCACCCCCTCAGTAGATCGAGAGACCCAGTACTTC
CASSVTPSVDRETQYF